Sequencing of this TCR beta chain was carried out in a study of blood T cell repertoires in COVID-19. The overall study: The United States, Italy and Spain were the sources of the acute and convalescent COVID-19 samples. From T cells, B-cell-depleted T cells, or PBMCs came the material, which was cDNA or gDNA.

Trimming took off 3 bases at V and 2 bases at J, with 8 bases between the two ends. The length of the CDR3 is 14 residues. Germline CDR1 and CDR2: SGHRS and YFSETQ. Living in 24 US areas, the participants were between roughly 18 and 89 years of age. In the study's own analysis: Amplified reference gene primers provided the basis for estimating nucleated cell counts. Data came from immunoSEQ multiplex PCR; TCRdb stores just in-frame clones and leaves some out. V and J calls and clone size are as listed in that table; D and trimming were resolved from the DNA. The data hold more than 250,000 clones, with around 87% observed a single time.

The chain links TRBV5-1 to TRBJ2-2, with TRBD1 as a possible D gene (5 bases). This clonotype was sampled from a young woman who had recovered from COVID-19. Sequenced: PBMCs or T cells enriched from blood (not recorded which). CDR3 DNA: TGCGCCAGCAGCTACCAGGGAAACACCGGGGAGCTGTTTTTT. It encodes CASSYQGNTGELFF. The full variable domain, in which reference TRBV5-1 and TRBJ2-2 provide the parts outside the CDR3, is KAGVTQTPRYLIKTRGQQVTLSCSPISGHRSVSWYQQTPGQGLQFLFEYFSETQRNKGNFPGRFSGRQFSNSRSEMNVSTLELGDSALYLCASSYQGNTGELFFGEGSRLTVL.